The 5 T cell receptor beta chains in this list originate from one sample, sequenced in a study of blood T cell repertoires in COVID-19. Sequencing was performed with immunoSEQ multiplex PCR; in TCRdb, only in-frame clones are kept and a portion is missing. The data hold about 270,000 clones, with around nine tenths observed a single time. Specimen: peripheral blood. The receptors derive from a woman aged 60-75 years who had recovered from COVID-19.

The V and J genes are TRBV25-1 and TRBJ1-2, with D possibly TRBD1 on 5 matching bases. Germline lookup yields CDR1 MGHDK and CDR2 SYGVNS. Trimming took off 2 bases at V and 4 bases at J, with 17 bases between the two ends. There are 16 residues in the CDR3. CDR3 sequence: CASSEPPGQSSYGYTF. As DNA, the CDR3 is TGTGCCAGCAGTGAACCCCCCGGACAATCTTCCTATGGCTACACCTTC.

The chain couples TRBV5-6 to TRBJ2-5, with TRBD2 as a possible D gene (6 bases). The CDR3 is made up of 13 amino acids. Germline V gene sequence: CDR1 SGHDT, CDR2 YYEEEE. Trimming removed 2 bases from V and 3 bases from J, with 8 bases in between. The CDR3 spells CASSFGTEETQYF. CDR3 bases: TGTGCCAGCAGCTTTGGGACTGAAGAGACCCAGTACTTC.

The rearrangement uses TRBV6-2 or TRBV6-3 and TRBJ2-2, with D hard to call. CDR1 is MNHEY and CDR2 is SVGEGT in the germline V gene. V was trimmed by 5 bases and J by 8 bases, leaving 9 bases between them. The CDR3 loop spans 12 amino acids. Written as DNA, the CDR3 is TGTGCCAGCAGTGCCACTTGGGGGGAGCTGTTTTTT. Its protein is CASSATWGELFF.

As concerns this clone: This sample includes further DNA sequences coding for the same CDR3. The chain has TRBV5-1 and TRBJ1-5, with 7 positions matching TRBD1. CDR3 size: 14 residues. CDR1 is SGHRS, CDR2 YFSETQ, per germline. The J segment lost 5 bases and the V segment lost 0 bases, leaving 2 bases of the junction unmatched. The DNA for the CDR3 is TGCGCCAGCAGCTTGGGACAGGGAGATCAGCCCCAGCATTTT. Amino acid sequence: CASSLGQGDQPQHF. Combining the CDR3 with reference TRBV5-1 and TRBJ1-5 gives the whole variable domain KAGVTQTPRYLIKTRGQQVTLSCSPISGHRSVSWYQQTPGQGLQFLFEYFSETQRNKGNFPGRFSGRQFSNSRSEMNVSTLELGDSALYLCASSLGQGDQPQHFGDGTRLSIL.

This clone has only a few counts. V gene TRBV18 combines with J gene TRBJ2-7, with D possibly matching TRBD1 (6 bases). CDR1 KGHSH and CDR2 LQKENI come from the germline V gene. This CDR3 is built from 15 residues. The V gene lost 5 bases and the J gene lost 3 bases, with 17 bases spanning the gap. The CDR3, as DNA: TGTGCCAGCTCAGTAACCGGGACGGGACACTACGAGCAGTACTTC. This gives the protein CASSVTGTGHYEQYF.